The present entry profiles one T cell receptor (beta chain) with its context. In the authors' workflow: It was from reference gene primer amplification that nucleated cell counts were estimated. Data came from immunoSEQ multiplex PCR; TCRdb stores just in-frame clones and leaves some out. That table furnishes V, J and clone size, whereas the DNA furnished D and trimming. The sample includes over 350,000 clones, just over 85% of them seen just once. The record originates from a study of blood T cell repertoires in COVID-19. Overall study: Acute and convalescent COVID-19 specimens originated in the United States, Italy and Spain. PBMCs, B-cell-depleted T cells, or T cells provided the cDNA or gDNA that made up the material.

There are 16 residues in the CDR3. Germline V gene data show CDR1 as SGHAT and CDR2 as FQNNGV. The ends were cut back, 4 bases at V and 0 bases at J, with 15 bases in the middle. Material for sequencing was peripheral blood. This clonotype was sampled from a woman in her 30s with active or convalescent COVID-19. The chain employs TRBV11-2 and TRBJ1-1, with D possibly matching TRBD1 (5 bases). The DNA of the CDR3 is TGTGCCAGCAGCTACATTGGGGGGGTCCTGAACACTGAAGCTTTCTTT. It specifies CASSYIGGVLNTEAFF.